Each of the 29 T cell receptor beta chains below was sequenced from the same sample in a study of long-term antiretroviral therapy in people with HIV. With survey level as its setting, the immunoSEQ assay was v3.0. TCRdb's copy holds only in-frame clones and misses some; the assay was immunoSEQ multiplex PCR. The repertoire holds approximately 17,000 clones, with 81% as singletons. Sequenced material: unsorted PBMCs, taken roughly 14 months before starting antiretroviral therapy. The receptors derive from a man aged 30 to 39 with HIV.

The gene calls are TRBV9 and TRBJ2-7, with TRBD2 matching 7 bases. Trimming removed 0 bases from V and 5 bases from J; junction bases left unmatched: 5. This CDR3 contains 14 residues. Germline V gene lookup returns CDR1 SGDLS and CDR2 YYNGEE. Here the CDR3 reads CASSVEGGRDEQYF. The CDR3, as DNA: TGTGCCAGCAGCGTAGAGGGAGGGCGCGACGAGCAGTACTTC.

The sample holds a few counts of this clone. The rearrangement uses TRBV27 and TRBJ2-2; D call uncertain. CDR1 MNHEY and CDR2 SMNVEV come from the germline V gene (reference sequence). The CDR3 totals 12 residues. Between the trimmed V and J ends, which lost 3 bases and 4 bases, there was a span of 3 bases. The CDR3 nucleotides are TGTGCCAGCAGTTTCAGCACCGGGGAGCTGTTTTTT. Protein: CASSFSTGELFF.

The J gene is TRBJ1-2, the V gene TRBV2, with a possible D match to TRBD1 (6 bases). Between the trimmed V and J ends, which lost 6 bases and 2 bases, there was a span of 10 bases. Per germline, CDR1 SNHLY and CDR2 FYNNEI. The CDR3 covers 13 residues. CDR3 in amino acids: CASSPGTNYGYTF. CDR3 nucleotide sequence: TGTGCCAGCAGCCCCGGGACAAACTATGGCTACACCTTC.

This clone has a handful of counts. The V call is TRBV7-9, the J call TRBJ1-3; D is unclear. V was clipped by 5 bases and J by 3 bases, with 5 bases between them. This CDR3 comprises 12 residues. The germline gives CDR1 SEHNR, CDR2 FQNEAQ (reference sequence). This CDR3 is CASSPGGNTIYF. CDR3 DNA sequence: TGTGCCAGCAGCCCCGGTGGAAACACCATATATTTT.

This clone came up once. The chain recombines TRBV19 with TRBJ2-1, with TRBD1 as a possible D gene (5 bases). V dropped 6 bases and J dropped 7 bases, with 16 bases sitting between them. This CDR3 comprises 14 residues. Germline assignment: CDR1 LNHDA and CDR2 SQIVND (reference sequence). The CDR3 reads CASRGQGRVNEQFF. The CDR3 DNA reads as TGTGCCAGTAGGGGGCAGGGCCGGGTGAATGAGCAGTTCTTC.

The rearrangement joins TRBV19 to TRBJ2-2; the D is unclear. The V gene's germline CDR1 is LNHDA and CDR2 SQIVND (reference sequence). The V end was cut by 3 bases, the J end by 0 bases, with 11 bases between. The CDR3 spans 16 residues. The CDR3 loop reads CASSISPGANTGELFF. CDR3 bases: TGTGCCAGTAGTATCTCGCCAGGAGCGAACACCGGGGAGCTGTTTTTT.

J is TRBJ1-1 and V is TRBV19; D remains ambiguous. The CDR3 is 17 amino acids. V lost 3 bases and J lost 0, with 17 bases in between. CDR1 LNHDA and CDR2 SQIVND come from the germline V gene (reference sequence). In DNA form, the CDR3 reads TGTGCCAGTAGTATCTTAATACAGTCAGGAATGAACACTGAAGCTTTCTTT. Translating it yields CASSILIQSGMNTEAFF. Drawing the rest from reference TRBV19 and TRBJ1-1, the complete variable domain is DGGITQSPKYLFRKEGQNVTLSCEQNLNHDAMYWYRQDPGQGLRLIYYSQIVNDFQKGDIAEGYSVSREKKESFPLTVTSAQKNPTAFYLCASSILIQSGMNTEAFFGQGTRLTVV.

This clone was counted between two and nine times. The chain carries TRBV27 and TRBJ2-7; D is perhaps TRBD1 (5 bases). Deletions cut 3 bases from V and 2 bases from J, with 11 bases between. Germline V gives CDR1 MNHEY, CDR2 SMNVEV (reference sequence). The CDR3 runs to 14 residues. CDR3 in DNA: TGTGCCAGCAGTTTCGGTCAGGGAACCTACGAGCAGTACTTC. Residues: CASSFGQGTYEQYF.

V is TRBV4-3 and J is TRBJ1-1, with unresolved D. Deletions cut 0 bases from V and 3 bases from J, with 8 bases between. The CDR3 is 14 amino acids. Germline V gives CDR1 LGHNA, CDR2 YSLEER. The CDR3 DNA reads as TGCGCCAGCAGCCAAGATCCCGGGGACACTGAAGCTTTCTTT. Encoded protein: CASSQDPGDTEAFF.

This clone showed up just a few times. The gene calls are TRBV9 and TRBJ1-1; D unresolved. The CDR3 is 14 residues long. V was clipped by 0 bases and J by 3 bases, with 9 bases between them. The germline CDR1 and CDR2 sequences are SGDLS and YYNGEE. CDR3 residues: CASSVAERHTEAFF. The CDR3 nucleotides read TGTGCCAGCAGCGTAGCTGAGCGTCACACTGAAGCTTTCTTT.

This clone is medium-sized in the sample. The rearrangement joins TRBV5-1 to TRBJ1-1; 7 bases are a match to TRBD1. CDR1 is SGHRS and CDR2 is YFSETQ in the germline V gene. Unmatched junction bases numbered 12, after V lost 3 bases and J lost 1 base. The CDR3 sequence is 17 residues long. The CDR3 sequence is CASSSDTGTETNTEAFF. CDR3 DNA sequence: TGCGCCAGCAGCTCCGATACCGGGACAGAGACGAACACTGAAGCTTTCTTT.

The rearrangement uses TRBV6-1 and TRBJ1-1; weak D call: TRBD1 (6 bases). In germline, CDR1 is MNHNS, CDR2 SASEGT. V lost 2 bases to trimming and J lost 11 bases, with 15 bases between them. This CDR3 spans 13 amino acids. The CDR3 region is CASSESGGVRAFF. The CDR3 nucleotides read TGTGCCAGCAGTGAATCGGGGGGCGTCAGGGCTTTCTTT.

This rearrangement joins TRBV27 to TRBJ1-2; no reliable D call. The CDR3 runs to 13 residues. In germline, CDR1 is MNHEY, CDR2 SMNVEV (reference sequence). V shed 6 bases and J shed 2 bases, with 10 bases lying between them. CDR3 amino acids: CASSELPNYGYTF. Here the CDR3 DNA reads TGTGCCAGCAGCGAGCTGCCGAACTATGGCTACACCTTC.

The V gene is TRBV4-2, the J gene TRBJ2-1; D is tentatively TRBD1 or TRBD2 (5 bases each). Germline values: CDR1 LGHNA, CDR2 YNFKEQ. V shed 3 bases and J shed 7 bases, with 13 bases lying between them. The CDR3 length is 14 residues. CDR3: CASSQVGEGNEQFF. The CDR3 DNA follows: TGTGCCAGCAGCCAGGTGGGAGAGGGGAATGAGCAGTTCTTC.

This clone was seen a handful of times. V is TRBV7-3 and J is TRBJ2-7, with 7 bases matching TRBD1. The CDR3 covers 13 residues. Germline assignment: CDR1 SGHTA and CDR2 FQGTGA. The junction had 7 bases not matched to a gene; V was cut back by 5 bases and J by 6 bases. The CDR3 sequence is CASSPRQGREQYF. The CDR3 region has the DNA TGTGCCAGCAGCCCGCGACAGGGTCGCGAGCAGTACTTC.

The J gene is TRBJ1-1, the V gene TRBV2; D might be TRBD1 (5 bases). Deletions cut 4 bases from V and 2 bases from J, with 8 bases between. CDR3 length: 13 residues. Germline V CDR1 and CDR2: SNHLY, FYNNEI. DNA for the CDR3: TGTGCCAGCAGTGGACAGCCTAACACTGAAGCTTTCTTT. The encoded protein is CASSGQPNTEAFF.

The CDR3 spells CASSPGGQKNEKLFF. CDR3 coding DNA: TGTGCCAGCTCACCAGGGGGACAGAAGAATGAAAAACTGTTTTTT. The J gene is TRBJ1-4, the V gene TRBV18, with TRBD1 identical over 7 bases. The CDR3 contains 15 residues. V shed 2 bases, J shed 5 bases, and the junction held 5 bases outside the gene matches. The germline gives CDR1 KGHSH, CDR2 LQKENI.

For this clone: One junction end disagrees with the germline gene, perhaps due to a read error. The chain couples TRBV7-7 to TRBJ2-5; D might be TRBD1 (6 bases). This CDR3 has 15 amino acids. Per germline, CDR1 SSHAT and CDR2 FNYEAQ (reference sequence). As DNA, the CDR3 is TGTGCTAGCAGCTCCCTCGGACAGATTGAAGAGACCCAGTACTTC. As protein: CASSSLGQIEETQYF.

The chain is built from TRBV4-3 and TRBJ2-1; the D is unclear. The CDR3 runs to 14 residues. In germline, CDR1 is LGHNA, CDR2 YSLEER. V gave up 0 bases and J gave up 4 bases, with 7 bases separating them. The DNA for the CDR3 is TGCGCCAGCAGCCAAGAATACGAATACAATGAGCAGTTCTTC. This translates into CASSQEYEYNEQFF.

The chain has TRBV4-3 and TRBJ1-2, with 8 nucleotides matching TRBD1. Germline values: CDR1 LGHNA, CDR2 YSLEER. This CDR3 contains 15 residues. J was trimmed by 3 bases and V by 4 bases; bases with no gene match: 7. CDR3 protein: CASSPRTGWDYGYTF. CDR3 nucleotide sequence: TGCGCCAGCAGCCCCAGGACAGGGTGGGACTATGGCTACACCTTC.

The chain joins TRBV6-5 to TRBJ2-3, with D perhaps matching TRBD2 (5 bases). The V gene lost 0 bases and the J gene lost 3 bases, with 10 bases spanning the gap. CDR1 and CDR2 from the germline V gene are MNHEY and SVGAGI. The CDR3 loop spans 15 amino acids. The CDR3 nucleotides are TGTGCCAGCAGTTACTCTACGGGGAGAACAGATACGCAGTATTTT. It translates to CASSYSTGRTDTQYF.

V usage is TRBV4-1 and J usage is TRBJ2-3, with D tentatively TRBD1 or TRBD2 (6 bases each). The germline V gene encodes CDR1 MGHRA and CDR2 YSYEKL. The V gene lost 5 bases and the J gene lost 0 bases, with 15 bases spanning the gap. This CDR3 has 16 amino acids. The CDR3 nucleotides read TGCGCCAGCAGCGGCGGGACAATTCCTAGCACAGATACGCAGTATTTT. It specifies CASSGGTIPSTDTQYF.

This clone was seen a few times. A read error may account for a junction end that differs from germline. The V call is TRBV14, the J call TRBJ2-7; 7 nucleotides line up with TRBD2. Germline V CDR1 and CDR2: SGHDN, FVKESK. This CDR3 comprises 14 residues. DNA for the CDR3: TGTGCCAGCAGGCAAGCGGGGAGTTTGGCCGAGCAGTACTTC. It encodes CASRQAGSLAEQYF.

This clone was counted a few times. The chain recombines TRBV11-2 with TRBJ2-2, with D hard to call. This CDR3 region has 14 residues. Trimming pared 5 bases from V and 2 bases from J, leaving 9 bases between. Germline lookup yields CDR1 SGHAT and CDR2 FQNNGV. Here the CDR3 DNA reads TGTGCCAGCAGCCGCAGAGGTAACACCGGGGAGCTGTTTTTT. It specifies CASSRRGNTGELFF. The entire variable domain, with the rest obtained from reference TRBV11-2 and TRBJ2-2, is as follows: EAGVAQSPRYKIIEKRQSVAFWCNPISGHATLYWYQQILGQGPKLLIQFQNNGVVDDSQLPKDRFSAERLKGVDSTLKIQPAKLEDSAVYLCASSRRGNTGELFFGEGSRLTVL.

V and J are TRBV19 and TRBJ1-1; D uncertain. The CDR3 has 12 residues. Germline V CDR1 and CDR2: LNHDA, SQIVND (reference sequence). V was cut by 9 bases and J by 5 bases, with 13 bases left in between. CDR3 nucleotide sequence: TGTGCCAGCACCGACCGAAAGACTGAAGCTTTCTTT. Encoded protein: CASTDRKTEAFF.

V gene TRBV7-3 combines with J gene TRBJ1-2, with 10 bases matching TRBD1. The CDR3 spans 14 residues. Trimming cost V 6 bases and J 8 bases; bases outside gene matches: 9. The V gene's germline CDR1 is SGHTA and CDR2 FQGTGA. CDR3 in amino acids: CASSLRPGQGGYTF. As DNA, the CDR3 is TGTGCCAGCAGTTTGAGACCGGGACAGGGGGGCTACACCTTC.

The chain carries TRBV18 and TRBJ2-3; unclear D gene. The CDR3 totals 12 residues. Trimming removed 4 bases from V and 2 bases from J, with 4 bases in between. Per germline, CDR1 KGHSH and CDR2 LQKENI. CDR3 residues: CASSLYTDTQYF. The CDR3 DNA is TGTGCCAGCTCACTATACACAGATACGCAGTATTTT.

The chain uses TRBV11-1 and TRBJ1-3; a weak D match, TRBD1 (5 bases). Germline values: CDR1 SGHAT, CDR2 FQDESV (reference sequence). The ends were cut back, 2 bases at V and 0 bases at J, with 17 bases in the middle. The CDR3 covers 18 residues. The CDR3 region has the DNA TGTGCCAGCAGCTTACTCTCCGGCAGGGCCTACTCTGGAAACACCATATATTTT. It codes for CASSLLSGRAYSGNTIYF.

The rearrangement links TRBV5-1 to TRBJ2-7; D is ambiguous. Germline CDR1 is SGHRS and CDR2 is YFSETQ. The CDR3 has 12 amino acids. V lost 7 bases and J 5 bases, leaving 13 bases between the germline ends. The CDR3 reads CASADGRHEQYF. The CDR3, as DNA: TGCGCCAGCGCGGACGGCCGTCACGAGCAGTACTTC.